This record covers a single T cell receptor (beta chain). The antigen remains unidentified. A junction boundary mismatches the germline segment, possibly from a read error. The data derive from a study of cytomegalovirus exposure and HLA in healthy donors. PCR primers comprised 60 Vbeta and 13 Jbeta primers. TCRdb's table, derived via immunoSEQ multiplex PCR, lists solely in-frame clones and lacks some. The data show some 120,000 clones, 81% seen once. General study points: Roughly uniform sequencing depth across donors was assumed, possibly incorrectly. A further, later analysis showed that HLA-associated TCR beta chains (compared with equally common others) were more clonally expanded. HLA allele associations emerged for some 16,000 TCR beta sequences in a later analysis, at 0.05 false discovery rate. A missense variant in DCLRE1C was later tied to TCR beta V- and J-gene trimming.

The CDR3 extends over 15 amino acids. Germline CDR1 LNHDA, CDR2 SQIVND (reference sequence). This clonotype was obtained from a man aged 18 to 30 in good health and CMV-seropositive. V gene TRBV19 combines with J gene TRBJ1-2, with 7 nucleotides matching TRBD1. Sequencing input: PBMCs. Here the CDR3 reads CANSIDRGTVYGYTF. In nucleotides, the CDR3 is TGTGCCAATAGTATAGATCGGGGGACAGTCTATGGCTACACCTTC.